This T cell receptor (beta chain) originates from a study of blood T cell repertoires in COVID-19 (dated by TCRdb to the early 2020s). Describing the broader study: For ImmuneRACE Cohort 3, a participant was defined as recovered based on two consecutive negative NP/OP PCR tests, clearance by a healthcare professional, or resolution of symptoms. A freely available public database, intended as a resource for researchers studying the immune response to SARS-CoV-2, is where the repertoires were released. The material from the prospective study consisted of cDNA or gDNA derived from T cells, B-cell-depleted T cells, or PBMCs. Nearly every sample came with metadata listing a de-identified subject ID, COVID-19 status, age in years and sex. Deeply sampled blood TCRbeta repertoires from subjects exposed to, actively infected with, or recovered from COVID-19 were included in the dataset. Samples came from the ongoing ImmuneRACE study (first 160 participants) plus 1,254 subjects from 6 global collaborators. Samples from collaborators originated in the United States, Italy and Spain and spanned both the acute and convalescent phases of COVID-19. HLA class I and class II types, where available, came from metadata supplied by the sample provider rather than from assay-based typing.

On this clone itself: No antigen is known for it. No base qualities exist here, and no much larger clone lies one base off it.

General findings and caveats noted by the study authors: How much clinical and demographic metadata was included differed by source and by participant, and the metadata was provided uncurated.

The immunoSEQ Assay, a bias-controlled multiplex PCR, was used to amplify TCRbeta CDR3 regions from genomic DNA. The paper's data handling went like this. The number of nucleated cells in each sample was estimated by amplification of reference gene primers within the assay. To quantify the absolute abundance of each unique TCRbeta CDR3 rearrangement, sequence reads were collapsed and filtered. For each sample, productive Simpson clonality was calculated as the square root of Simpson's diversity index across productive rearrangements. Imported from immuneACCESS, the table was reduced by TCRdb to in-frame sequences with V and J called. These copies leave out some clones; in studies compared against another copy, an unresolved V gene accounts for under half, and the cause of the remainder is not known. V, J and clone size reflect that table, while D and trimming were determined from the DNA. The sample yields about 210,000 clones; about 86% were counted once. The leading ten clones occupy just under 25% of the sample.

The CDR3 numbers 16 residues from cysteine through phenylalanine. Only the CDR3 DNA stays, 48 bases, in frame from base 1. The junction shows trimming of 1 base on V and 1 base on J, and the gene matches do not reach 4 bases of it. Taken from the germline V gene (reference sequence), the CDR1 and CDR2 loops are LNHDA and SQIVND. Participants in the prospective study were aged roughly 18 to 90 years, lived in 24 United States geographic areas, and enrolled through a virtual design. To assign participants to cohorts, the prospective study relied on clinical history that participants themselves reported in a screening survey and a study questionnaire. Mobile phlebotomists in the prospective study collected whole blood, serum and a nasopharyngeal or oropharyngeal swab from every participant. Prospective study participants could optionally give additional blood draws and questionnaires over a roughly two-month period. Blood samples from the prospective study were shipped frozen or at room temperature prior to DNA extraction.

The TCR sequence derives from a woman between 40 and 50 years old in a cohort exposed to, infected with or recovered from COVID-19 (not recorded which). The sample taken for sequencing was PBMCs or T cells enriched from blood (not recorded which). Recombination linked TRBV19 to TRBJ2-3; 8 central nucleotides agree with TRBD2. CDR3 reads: CASSIVGRAGTDTQYF. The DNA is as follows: TGTGCCAGTAGTATAGTCGGGAGGGCCGGCACAGATACGCAGTATTTT.